The 27 T cell receptor beta chains reported below all come from one sample, sequenced in a study of beta chain features in type 1 diabetes. Reverse transcription of all isolated RNA meant that expressed TCRB transcripts were sequenced. The repertoire was sequenced with immunoSEQ multiplex PCR; TCRdb's copy has only in-frame clones and lacks some. The repertoire consists of 900,000 or so clones, with roughly a sixth occurring once and the leading ten covering 0.02% to 0.03%. The sequenced material came from naive CD4+ T cells from blood. The receptors were sampled from a woman under 30 in good health.

The chain couples TRBV7-2 to TRBJ2-5, with D unresolved. The CDR3 is made up of 14 amino acids. Germline V lookup: CDR1 SGHTA, CDR2 FQGNSA. Between the trimmed V and J ends, which lost 4 bases and 5 bases, there was a span of 14 bases. CDR3 nucleotide sequence: TGTGCCAGCAGCTCCAGAGGACCGGGCGAGACCCAGTACTTC. This codes for CASSSRGPGETQYF. The whole variable domain, remainder taken from reference TRBV7-2 and TRBJ2-5, is GAGVSQSPSNKVTEKGKDVELRCDPISGHTALYWYRQSLGQGLEFLIYFQGNSAPDKSGLPSDRFSAERTGGSVSTLTIQRTQQEDSAVYLCASSSRGPGETQYFGPGTRLLVL.

This clone was observed a few times. J is TRBJ2-1 and V is TRBV4-3; D is possibly TRBD1 (6 bases). Trimming removed 0 bases at V and 7 bases at J, with 10 bases between. Germline CDR1 LGHNA, CDR2 YSLEER. The CDR3 sequence is 14 residues long. In DNA, the CDR3 is TGCGCCAGCAGCCAAGAAGTGAGGGGGAATGAGCAGTTCTTC. Its translation: CASSQEVRGNEQFF.

The rearrangement joins TRBV11-2 to TRBJ1-5, with 7 bases lining up with TRBD1. The CDR3 spans 14 residues. CDR1 SGHAT and CDR2 FQNNGV come from the germline V gene. Trimming took 3 bases from V and 8 from J; bases not matched to a gene: 7. This CDR3 reads CASSLGQPGEPQHF. CDR3 nucleotides: TGTGCCAGCAGCTTGGGACAGCCCGGCGAGCCCCAGCATTTT.

V and J are TRBV7-3 and TRBJ2-1; D not certain. In germline, CDR1 is SGHTA, CDR2 FQGTGA. The V gene lost 2 bases and the J gene lost 8 bases, with 13 bases spanning the gap. The CDR3 sequence is 14 residues long. The DNA for the CDR3 is TGTGCCAGCAGCTTACGACCGGAATATGATGAGCAGTTCTTC. Its translation: CASSLRPEYDEQFF.

There are a few counts of this clone. This chain connects TRBV10-3 to TRBJ2-2; no firm D call. Trimming took 10 bases from V and 1 from J, leaving 10 bases between them. Germline CDR1 reads ENHRY; CDR2 reads SYGVKD. This CDR3 is 13 amino acids long. CDR3: CATLPKNTGELFF. CDR3 bases: TGTGCCACTTTGCCGAAGAACACCGGGGAGCTGTTTTTT.

The genes are TRBV19 and TRBJ2-1; D is possibly TRBD1 (5 bases). V was clipped by 4 bases and J by 9 bases, with 10 bases between them. Germline assignment: CDR1 LNHDA and CDR2 SQIVND (reference sequence). This CDR3 contains 12 residues. The CDR3 spells CASSTRGTEQFF. CDR3 in DNA: TGTGCCAGTAGTACAAGGGGCACTGAGCAGTTCTTC.

With respect to this clone: Other nucleotide sequences from this sample produce the same CDR3. The V and J genes are TRBV5-4 and TRBJ2-5; D gene unclear. In germline, CDR1 is SGHNT, CDR2 YYREEE (reference sequence). The CDR3 contains 14 residues. Trimming removed 4 bases at V and 1 base at J, with 11 bases between. The CDR3 is CASSLEWGQETQYF. DNA of the CDR3: TGTGCCAGCAGCCTGGAGTGGGGCCAAGAGACCCAGTACTTC.

V is TRBV28 and J is TRBJ2-1; 8 bases line up with TRBD2. The CDR3 sequence is 16 residues long. The J segment lost 1 base and the V segment lost 5 bases, leaving 7 bases of the junction unmatched. Per the germline V gene, CDR1 is MDHEN and CDR2 is SYDVKM. The CDR3 nucleotides are TGTGCCAGCAGTAACCCAACTAGCGGTTCCTACAATGAGCAGTTCTTC. It is translated as CASSNPTSGSYNEQFF.

This clone appeared a few times. The J gene is TRBJ1-2, the V gene TRBV7-2; 9 nucleotides line up with TRBD1. The CDR3 totals 17 residues. CDR1 and CDR2 from the germline V gene are SGHTA and FQGNSA. The V segment lost 1 base and the J segment 8 bases; nucleotides outside the gene matches: 14. CDR3 nucleotides: TGTGCCAGCAGCTTAGGGCCGGGACAGGGAGCGCGATGGGGCTACACCTTC. Its translation is CASSLGPGQGARWGYTF.

The sample holds a few counts of this clone. Other DNA sequences from this sample encode an identical CDR3 as well. The chain joins TRBV7-3 to TRBJ2-3, with 9 bases that match TRBD1. The CDR3 is made up of 16 amino acids. J lost 1 base, V lost 5 bases, and 7 bases had no gene match. CDR1 SGHTA and CDR2 FQGTGA come from the germline V gene. The CDR3 bases are TGTGCCAGCAGCCTACAGGGGGCGCGAGGCACAGATACGCAGTATTTT. This encodes CASSLQGARGTDTQYF.

This clone was recorded once. V gene TRBV7-2 combines with J gene TRBJ2-3; possibly TRBD1 for D (5 bases). The CDR3 loop spans 15 amino acids. V lost 3 bases, J lost 6 bases, and 16 bases lay in between. Germline CDR1 SGHTA, CDR2 FQGNSA. The CDR3 loop reads CASSLAGQGRDTQYF. Here the CDR3 DNA reads TGTGCCAGCAGCTTGGCCGGGCAGGGTAGGGATACGCAGTATTTT.

This chain uses TRBV7-2 with TRBJ2-7; 9 bases agree with TRBD2. The germline V gene has CDR1 SGHTA and CDR2 FQGNSA. The CDR3 sequence is 15 residues long. The ends lost 4 bases at V and 4 bases at J; junction bases unmatched: 8. CDR3 loop: CASSSQAGGPYEQYF. The CDR3 DNA reads TGTGCCAGCAGCTCCCAGGCGGGAGGGCCGTACGAGCAGTACTTC.

This clone has a handful of counts. Other DNA sequences in the same sample also yield this CDR3. The gene calls are TRBV9 and TRBJ2-2, with 9 bases lining up with TRBD2. The CDR3 is 15 amino acids. Germline V CDR1 and CDR2: SGDLS, YYNGEE. The J segment lost 2 bases and the V segment lost 2 bases, leaving 1 base of the junction unmatched. The CDR3 is CASSVSGSNTGELFF. The CDR3 nucleotides read TGTGCCAGCAGCGTTAGCGGGAGTAACACCGGGGAGCTGTTTTTT.

This chain uses TRBV6-6 with TRBJ1-2; a weak D match, TRBD1 (6 bases). The CDR3 runs to 15 residues. Trimming shortened V by 4 bases and J by 5 bases, and 17 bases separated the two germline ends. Germline V gene lookup returns CDR1 MNHNY and CDR2 SVGAGI (reference sequence). CDR3 sequence reads: CASSSEARGGYGYTF. The CDR3 bases are TGTGCCAGCAGTTCGGAGGCCAGGGGAGGATATGGCTACACCTTC.

V gene TRBV18 combines with J gene TRBJ1-4; 10 bases agree with TRBD1. V shed 4 bases, J shed 8 bases, and the junction held 4 bases outside the gene matches. The germline gives CDR1 KGHSH, CDR2 LQKENI. The CDR3 covers 14 residues. The CDR3 sequence is CASSLGQGEEKLFF. The CDR3 DNA reads as TGTGCCAGCTCACTCGGACAGGGGGAGGAAAAACTGTTTTTT.

This clone turned up a few times. V and J are TRBV9 and TRBJ2-1; D not certain. This CDR3 is built from 15 residues. The germline V gene encodes CDR1 SGDLS and CDR2 YYNGEE. V was shortened by 0 bases and J by 7 bases, with 14 bases between the two germline ends. CDR3 in amino acids: CASSVVGLWSNEQFF. The CDR3 coding sequence is TGTGCCAGCAGCGTAGTCGGGCTTTGGAGTAATGAGCAGTTCTTC.

The V gene is TRBV7-2, the J gene TRBJ1-2; D remains unclear. This CDR3 contains 16 residues. V was pared by 1 base and J by 2 bases, with 14 bases between. Germline V gene data show CDR1 as SGHTA and CDR2 as FQGNSA. CDR3: CASSLVFWSGNYGYTF. The CDR3 DNA follows: TGTGCCAGCAGCTTAGTTTTTTGGTCAGGAAACTATGGCTACACCTTC.

J is TRBJ1-5 and V is TRBV28, with D hard to call. CDR1 MDHEN and CDR2 SYDVKM come from the germline V gene. V shed 7 bases and J shed 0 bases, with 13 bases lying between them. The length of the CDR3 is 15 residues. CDR3 loop: CASTLSGYSNQPQHF. Written as DNA, the CDR3 is TGTGCCAGCACCTTAAGCGGATATAGCAATCAGCCCCAGCATTTT.

The chain combines TRBV9 with TRBJ1-3, with D hard to call. Looked up from germline, CDR1 is SGDLS and CDR2 is YYNGEE. The V gene lost 0 bases and the J gene lost 4 bases, with 11 bases spanning the gap. This CDR3 spans 15 amino acids. This CDR3 reads CASSVVGSRGNTIYF. The CDR3 DNA follows: TGTGCCAGCAGCGTAGTCGGGAGCCGGGGAAACACCATATATTTT.

The chain couples TRBV7-2 to TRBJ1-2; D is perhaps TRBD1 (5 bases). Trimming took off 7 bases at V and 10 bases at J, with 25 bases between the two ends. The CDR3 loop spans 15 amino acids. Germline V lookup: CDR1 SGHTA, CDR2 FQGNSA. CDR3 region: CASTNLGQRALVYTF. The CDR3 DNA follows: TGTGCCAGCACTAATTTGGGGCAGAGGGCTTTGGTCTACACCTTC.

Only a few counts were recorded for this clone. The sample holds other DNA sequences that translate to the same CDR3. This sequence joins TRBV7-9 and TRBJ2-7; no clear D gene. Per the germline V gene, CDR1 is SEHNR and CDR2 is FQNEAQ (reference sequence). Trimming removed 0 bases at V and 7 bases at J, with 4 bases between. CDR3 length equals 11 residues. The CDR3 region is CASSLALEQYF. The CDR3 DNA sequence: TGTGCCAGCAGCTTAGCGTTGGAGCAGTACTTC.

The chain links TRBV6-5 to TRBJ2-2, with TRBD2 as a possible D gene (7 bases). Deletions cut 1 base from V and 1 base from J, with 10 bases between. From germline, CDR1 is MNHEY and CDR2 SVGAGI. The CDR3 runs to 16 residues. The CDR3 coding sequence is TGTGCCAGCAGTTACTGGGGGGGCAGGAACACCGGGGAGCTGTTTTTT. This translates into CASSYWGGRNTGELFF.

This sequence joins TRBV18 and TRBJ2-7; 11 bases line up with TRBD2. Germline CDR1 and CDR2: KGHSH and LQKENI. CDR3 size: 20 residues. The trim removed 3 bases at V and 1 base at J, leaving 17 bases unmatched. The CDR3 sequence is CASSPRTGISGRARSYEQYF. The CDR3 DNA follows: TGTGCCAGCTCACCTAGGACAGGGATTAGCGGGAGGGCCCGTTCCTACGAGCAGTACTTC.

The V and J genes are TRBV5-4 and TRBJ2-5; D is perhaps TRBD2 (5 bases). The CDR3 sequence is 15 residues long. Germline V gene data show CDR1 as SGHNT and CDR2 as YYREEE (reference sequence). The V end lost 5 bases, the J end lost 4 bases, and 18 bases lay between the germline ends. CDR3 loop: CASRYGNSFGETQYF. CDR3 DNA: TGTGCCAGCAGATACGGGAACTCGTTCGGAGAGACCCAGTACTTC.

This clone occurred a few times. The chain combines TRBV2 with TRBJ2-3; tentative D call: TRBD2 (5 bases). Deletions cut 2 bases from V and 2 bases from J, with 11 bases between. Germline V gene data show CDR1 as SNHLY and CDR2 as FYNNEI. The CDR3 length is 15 residues. In nucleotides, the CDR3 is TGTGCCAGCAGTGAATCTAGCCACGTCACAGATACGCAGTATTTT. Protein product: CASSESSHVTDTQYF.

The V call is TRBV7-8, the J call TRBJ2-3; possible D gene TRBD2, 5 bases. Germline CDR1 reads SGHVS; CDR2 reads FQNEAQ. V lost 7 bases and J 6 bases, leaving 14 bases between the germline ends. The CDR3 extends over 13 amino acids. CDR3 nucleotides: TGTGCCAGCACCTCTAGCACGGGCGATACGCAGTATTTT. It yields the protein CASTSSTGDTQYF.

This clone has a handful of counts. The sample contains more than one DNA sequence encoding this CDR3. The chain has TRBV11-2 and TRBJ2-2, with D unresolved. The CDR3 loop spans 14 amino acids. Trimming pared 1 base from V and 3 bases from J, leaving 6 bases between. CDR1 and CDR2 (germline): SGHAT, FQNNGV. As DNA, the CDR3 is TGTGCCAGCAGCTTAGGACGGGACACCGGGGAGCTGTTTTTT. Translated: CASSLGRDTGELFF.